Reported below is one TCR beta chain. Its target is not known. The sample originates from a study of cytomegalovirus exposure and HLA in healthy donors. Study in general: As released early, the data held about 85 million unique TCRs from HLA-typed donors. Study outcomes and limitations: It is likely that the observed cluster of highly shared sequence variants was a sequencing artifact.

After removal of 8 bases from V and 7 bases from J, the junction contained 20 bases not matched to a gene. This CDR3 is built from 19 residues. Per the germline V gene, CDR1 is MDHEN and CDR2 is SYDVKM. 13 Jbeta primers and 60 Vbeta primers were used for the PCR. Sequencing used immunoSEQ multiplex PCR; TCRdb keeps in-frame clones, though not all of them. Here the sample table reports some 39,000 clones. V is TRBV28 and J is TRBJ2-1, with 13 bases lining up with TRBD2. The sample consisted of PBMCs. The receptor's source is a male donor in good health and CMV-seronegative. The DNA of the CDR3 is TGTGCCAGCGCCTTTTGGGTCGATAAAAAGACTAGCGGGAGGAATGAGCAGTTCTTC. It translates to CASAFWVDKKTSGRNEQFF.